A selection of T cell receptor beta chains follows, all from one sample in a study of blood T cell repertoires in COVID-19. Sequencing was performed with immunoSEQ multiplex PCR; in TCRdb, only in-frame clones are kept and a portion is missing. This table holds 360,000 or so clones, 85% to 90% found once. Sequenced: PBMCs or T cells enriched from blood (not recorded which). The receptor set was obtained from a woman between 25 and 40 years old who had recovered from COVID-19. Both conserved end residues are trimmed from each CDR3. Fields, in order: V gene, clone size, CDR3 protein. The size field is filled for only some rows; it gives once, few, many or a size class.

>TRBV5-4|-
ASSLKTGPTTNEKLF
>TRBV9|-
ASSVGDRPHQPQH
>TRBV4-1|few
ASSQETGIETQY
>TRBV11-2|-
ASSWGGISGNTIY
>TRBV7-3|-
ASSPTRDTEAF
>TRBV19|-
ASSPRQGYSYEQY
>TRBV5-5|-
ASSFPGSAEAF
>TRBV4-3|-
ASSQVGSGYT
>TRBV7-9|few
ASSPMRGGTTDTQY
>TRBV28|-
ASRTGTSDLNEQF
>TRBV10-3|-
AISLLGDRGYGYT
>TRBV6-5|-
ASRAPGAGYT
>TRBV5-5|-
ASSLGPPRGTYEQY
>TRBV5-1|-
ASSLELAGGGREQF
>TRBV10-3|-
AISAVTGSYNSPLH
>TRBV5-1|-
ASSLGSTSLETQY
>TRBV5-4|-
ASSGQGYYGYT
>TRBV18|-
ASSPLTGHQETQY
>TRBV7-9|-
ASNKQGGGSTNYGYT
>TRBV5-6|-
ASSSKTGTNEKLF
>TRBV24-1|-
ATSDSQRGQETQY
>TRBV25-1|-
ASSDLGLAGTDTQY
>TRBV7-2|-
ASSPKQGFTGELF
>TRBV19|-
ASSIAQGSTEAF
>TRBV3-1/TRBV3-2|-
ASSQAGRGSNQPQH
>TRBV27|-
ASSLSGTGGLNTEAF
>TRBV7-2|-
ASSLGASTDTQY
>TRBV30|-
AWSGPARRVFTEAF
>TRBV9|-
ASSVDPLRGNTIY
>TRBV30|-
AWSVLDFSANTIY
>TRBV4-1|few
ASSQRQGFNEKLF
>TRBV24-1|-
ATSDAWAGDQPQH